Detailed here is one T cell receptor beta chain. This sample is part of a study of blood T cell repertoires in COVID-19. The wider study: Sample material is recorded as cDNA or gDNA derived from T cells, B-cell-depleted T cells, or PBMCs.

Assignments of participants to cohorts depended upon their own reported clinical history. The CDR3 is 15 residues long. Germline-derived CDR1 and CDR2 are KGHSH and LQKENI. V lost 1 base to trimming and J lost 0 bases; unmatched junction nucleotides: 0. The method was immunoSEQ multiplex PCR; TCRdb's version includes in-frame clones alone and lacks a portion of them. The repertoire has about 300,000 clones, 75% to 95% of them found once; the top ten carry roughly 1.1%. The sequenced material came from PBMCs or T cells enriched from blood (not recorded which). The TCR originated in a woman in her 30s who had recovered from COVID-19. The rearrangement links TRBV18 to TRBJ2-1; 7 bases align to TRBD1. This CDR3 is CASSPRDSSYNEQFF. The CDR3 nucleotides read TGTGCCAGCTCACCACGGGACAGCTCCTACAATGAGCAGTTCTTC.